Listed below are T cell receptor beta chains from one sample, sequenced in a study of shared clonotypes between healthy human individuals. The protocol was immunoSEQ multiplex PCR, while the TCRdb copy is restricted to in-frame clones and leaves out a portion. Of roughly 500,000 clones listed, 78% are singletons. The sample comprised PBMCs. The receptors here all came from a woman in her forties in good health. Some clones in this sample may be carry-over from other donors' samples. Each CDR3 is given with its conserved first and last residue. Rows give clone size only sometimes, using once, few, many, or a class for an expanded clone.

clone_size: .; v_call: TRBV11-3; cdr3_aa: CASSFREVGQPQHF
clone_size: .; v_call: TRBV5-1; cdr3_aa: CASSLPTGDFFYNEQFF
clone_size: .; v_call: TRBV18; cdr3_aa: CASSPGGGGRAVQFF
clone_size: few; v_call: TRBV5-1; cdr3_aa: CASSFGDSNQPQHF
clone_size: few; v_call: TRBV28; cdr3_aa: CASTLGPPIYEQYF
clone_size: .; v_call: TRBV30; cdr3_aa: CAWSPPPSTGELFF
clone_size: .; v_call: TRBV28; cdr3_aa: CASSSPYRGAAEQYF
clone_size: few; v_call: TRBV4-2; cdr3_aa: CASSQVLGLAKNIQYF
clone_size: .; v_call: TRBV19; cdr3_aa: CASSMTGNTEAFF
clone_size: .; v_call: TRBV5-8; cdr3_aa: CASSPGVAGGETQYF
clone_size: .; v_call: TRBV5-1; cdr3_aa: CASSLGRAGYGYTF
clone_size: .; v_call: TRBV9; cdr3_aa: CASSEGTGEETQYF
clone_size: .; v_call: TRBV19; cdr3_aa: CASSRTEGGTKNIQYF
clone_size: .; v_call: TRBV6-1; cdr3_aa: CASSDRTVRAGRYEQYF
clone_size: .; v_call: TRBV5-4; cdr3_aa: CASSLRGQGAMTSTDTQYF
clone_size: .; v_call: TRBV6-6; cdr3_aa: CASSRTASYNEQFF
clone_size: .; v_call: TRBV27; cdr3_aa: CASLPTWLGHTDTQYF
clone_size: .; v_call: TRBV11-2; cdr3_aa: CASSPIGQNNQPQHF
clone_size: once; v_call: TRBV7-9; cdr3_aa: CASSWPLAGGSKFYEQYF
clone_size: .; v_call: TRBV7-7; cdr3_aa: CASSPWGLAGVTGELFF
clone_size: .; v_call: TRBV15; cdr3_aa: CATSRGGRDYEQYF
clone_size: .; v_call: TRBV9; cdr3_aa: CASSVTGAPMGEQYF
clone_size: .; v_call: TRBV5-1; cdr3_aa: CASSLGDEYEQFF
clone_size: .; v_call: TRBV9; cdr3_aa: CASSVAMDRFTGELFF
clone_size: .; v_call: TRBV10-1; cdr3_aa: CASSEEEGRFYEQYF
clone_size: .; v_call: TRBV28; cdr3_aa: CASSLPTGWYYEQYF
clone_size: .; v_call: TRBV29-1; cdr3_aa: CSVTGVGNTIYF
clone_size: once; v_call: TRBV27; cdr3_aa: CASSLSGLLHQPQHF
clone_size: .; v_call: TRBV29-1; cdr3_aa: CSAERGGPTYNEQFF
clone_size: .; v_call: TRBV5-1; cdr3_aa: CASSPGSGYAFF
clone_size: few; v_call: TRBV5-6; cdr3_aa: CASSLGHSGNTIYF
clone_size: .; v_call: TRBV30; cdr3_aa: CAWNRDSNNSPLHF
clone_size: .; v_call: TRBV6-6; cdr3_aa: CASSYSGGEGTEAFF
clone_size: .; v_call: TRBV5-4; cdr3_aa: CASSLAGRANEKLFF
clone_size: few; v_call: TRBV5-1; cdr3_aa: CASSLGTLGNTEAFF
clone_size: .; v_call: TRBV4-1; cdr3_aa: CASSPRPIGELFF
clone_size: .; v_call: TRBV6-6; cdr3_aa: CASRPGRTSGNTIYF
clone_size: few; v_call: TRBV23-1; cdr3_aa: CASSQNGLRYTEAFF
clone_size: .; v_call: TRBV18; cdr3_aa: CASSSTAQETQYF
clone_size: once; v_call: TRBV29-1; cdr3_aa: CSVEGGLVGQETQYF
clone_size: .; v_call: TRBV7-9; cdr3_aa: CASRVGTDYGYTF
clone_size: few; v_call: TRBV30; cdr3_aa: CAWKKTGTVIEQFF
clone_size: .; v_call: TRBV7-3; cdr3_aa: CASSLNKNTEAFF
clone_size: .; v_call: TRBV6-5; cdr3_aa: CATGDRVNEQYF
clone_size: .; v_call: TRBV27; cdr3_aa: CASSLSGGAGYGYTF
clone_size: .; v_call: TRBV4-3; cdr3_aa: CASSQDGTGNNNEQFF
clone_size: .; v_call: TRBV7-9; cdr3_aa: CASSAGNQPQHF
clone_size: .; v_call: TRBV6-1; cdr3_aa: CASSEQTGGSYEQYF
clone_size: .; v_call: TRBV4-2; cdr3_aa: CASSQDWAEVYSEQFF
clone_size: many; v_call: TRBV11-2; cdr3_aa: CASSLDGQDNSPLHF
clone_size: .; v_call: TRBV19; cdr3_aa: CASSIVSNRPQHF
clone_size: .; v_call: TRBV7-9; cdr3_aa: CASSSRTSGRAGGNEQFF
clone_size: .; v_call: TRBV20-1; cdr3_aa: CSARQDTEAFF
clone_size: .; v_call: TRBV10-3; cdr3_aa: CAISEFAAPGDEQYF
clone_size: .; v_call: TRBV19; cdr3_aa: CASSIDVDEQFF
clone_size: once; v_call: TRBV7-9; cdr3_aa: CASSLSWGGSTGNTIYF
clone_size: once; v_call: TRBV28; cdr3_aa: CASSTRQGARKSPLHF
clone_size: .; v_call: TRBV28; cdr3_aa: CASRDADSLYGYTF
clone_size: once; v_call: TRBV5-1; cdr3_aa: CASSLAGSREETQYF